This T cell receptor beta chain was obtained from a study of cytomegalovirus exposure and HLA in healthy donors (dated by TCRdb to the late 2010s). In terms of the full investigation: According to an earlier analysis of around 600 of the donors, 150 million to 200 million T cells yielded roughly 110 million unique TCR beta sequences and approximately 300 Gb of sequence data. Roughly 300 gigabases of sequencing data and approximately 93 million unique TCR sequences were included in an early release covering several hundred HLA-typed donors. Among the roughly 400 genotyped donors, 81% belonged to the genetic ancestry cluster associated with self-reported Caucasian donors. The study aimed to test whether cataloging public T cell receptors could reveal signatures of past pathogen exposure. The study used immunosequencing to profile the T cell repertoires of approximately 650 subjects and linked those repertoires to cytomegalovirus serostatus. Along with the approximately 650-subject first cohort, a separate validation cohort of some 130 different subjects was used. High-throughput TCR immunosequencing, statistical association of individual TCRs with disease status, and machine learning were combined to predict cytomegalovirus infection status. In a later analysis, previously published TCR beta repertoires from some 640 donors were re-analyzed and high-resolution HLA genotyping was added so that TCR occurrence patterns could be studied. In the later analysis, no new phenotypic data were used to find candidate immune exposures; instead, reliance was placed on TCR beta sequences and their occurrence across donors. To decide whether each TCR beta V gene segment behaved as functional or pseudogenic, an earlier analysis of several hundred of the donors relied on high-throughput TCR beta sequencing. Alongside the repertoire data, information on donor age, sex, ethnicity and CMV serostatus was compiled. A later genetic analysis used genome-wide SNP genotypes for about 60% of the roughly 700 donors, treating that subset as a discovery cohort. All discovery cohort repertoires had been generated using a single sequencing platform. HLA typing covered class I and class II loci at four-digit resolution. Typing coverage varied by locus: roughly 629-630 donors for A, B, C, DRB1 and DQB1; more than 500 for DQA1; more than 600 for DPA1; roughly 450 for DPB1. Because of strong linkage in the cohort, a handful of DR-DQ haplotypes were treated as single units for association and clustering. Among about 410 genotyped donors of the cohort, an average of around 240,000 unique TCR beta nucleotide sequences was sequenced per donor, of which about 19% were non-productive. On the study overall, not on this receptor specifically: The only immune exposure information available for the cohort was CMV serostatus. According to a later analysis, TCR association rates differed among HLA loci, with DRB1 alleles showing the most associated TCRs and HLA-C alleles showing the fewest. In a later analysis, several top co-occurrence clusters were reported to appear linked to parvovirus B19, influenza, CMV and Epstein-Barr virus. The authors suggested that the approach could potentially be generalized to other disease states and immunological phenotypes. In a later genetic analysis, fewer N-insertions in productive TCRs were reported among donors in an Asian-associated ancestry cluster than the roughly 710-donor mean. Presence/absence analyses assumed roughly uniform sequencing depth across donors, an assumption that may not hold. An association between a missense DCLRE1C variant and V-gene and J-gene trimming of TCR beta chains was found in a later genetic analysis and replicated in an independent cohort. In an earlier analysis of approximately 600 of the donors, most TCR beta V segments were observed in productive rearrangements about 87% or about 30% of the time, broadly matching IMGT annotations. The 87-base-pair reads could not distinguish some IMGT-functional V segments, including TRBV6-2 and TRBV6-3, so those segments were excluded. Because counts were too low, around 17 rarely observed V segments, including chromosome 9 orphons, were left out of the earlier analysis of approximately 500 of the donors. In vitro tests confirmed that a few of the cytomegalovirus-associated TCR beta chains recognize cytomegalovirus antigens. When HLA alleles, especially DR and DQ, strongly co-occurred, TCR associations were difficult to assign to individual alleles. Across donors, most TCR sequences were observed very rarely, whereas some public TCRs were present in many individuals. Linkage disequilibrium might explain the correlated functional status among segregating V segments, but an unknown experimental factor could not be ruled out. Because some donors lacked HLA typing at each locus, the association tests relied only on the typed subset. In a later analysis, HLA-associated TCR beta chains showed more clonal expansion and lower generation probabilities than non-associated chains that were equally common. In a later analysis, most CMV-associated TCR beta chains were found to appear HLA-restricted, with HLA associations seemingly driven largely by CMV exposure. In a later analysis, 16,951 TCR beta sequences were associated with specific HLA alleles at a false discovery rate of 0.05. A further reported finding was that TCR beta sequences accurately predicted the HLA-A and HLA-B alleles for most subjects in the first cohort. The cohort was sequenced for TCR beta chains only, and without alpha or paired-chain data the features that could be detected were limited. The classifier was reported to diagnose cytomegalovirus status with high specificity and sensitivity in both the original cohort and the validation cohort. The study gave a list of about 150 TCR beta chains associated with cytomegalovirus. A cluster of highly shared sequence variants was judged likely to be a technical artifact of the sequencing pipeline.

Note on this clone: There is no known antigen for this receptor. No base qualities exist here, and no much larger clone lies one base off it.

The library was built by means of the immunoSEQ multiplex PCR assay. For the multiplex PCR, a mixture combining 60 forward primers for TCR Vbeta segments and 13 reverse primers for TCR Jbeta segments was used. A multiplex PCR assay on genomic DNA amplified the CDR3 region of rearranged TCR beta genes. The amplified TCR beta libraries were sequenced on the Illumina HiSeq System as 87-base-pair reads. The published analysis was carried out like this. A later analysis counted about 80 million unique TCR beta chains across the 550 to 750 repertoires, and some 11 million of these chains were shared by at least two donors. A nearest-neighbor algorithm error-corrected the raw reads and collapsed the reads into unique sequences, merging closely related sequences to remove PCR and sequencing errors. Alignment of CDR3 sequences to IMGT reference sequences was used to assign V, D and J gene segments. Each retained sequence needed at least a six-nucleotide match to both a V gene segment and a J gene segment. A rearrangement counted as productive if the CDR3 had no stop codons and remained in frame with V and J, and every other rearrangement counted as non-productive. Following IMGT convention, CDR3 was defined as the stretch from the second conserved V-encoded cysteine up to the conserved J-encoded phenylalanine. Sequences without an unambiguous match to a single V gene segment were excluded from the earlier analysis of a few hundred of the donors. An earlier analysis of roughly 590 of the donors called V segments functional above 56.7% productive rearrangements and segregating when the between-donor standard deviation exceeded 5%. To diagnose cytomegalovirus status from the catalog of TCR beta chain sequences, a statistical classification framework was built. V and J gene assignment, in a later analysis, came from comparing TCR nucleotide sequences with IMGT/GENE-DB human TR gene sequences. A later analysis assigned CDR3 sequences and most-parsimonious VDJ recombination scenarios with the TCRdist pipeline. In a later analysis, every TCR beta chain was defined by the combination of its CDR3 amino acid sequence and its V-gene family, and reads without a unique V-gene family were dropped. To address suspected cross-contamination and a sequencing artifact, a later analysis removed several hundred highly shared, low-generation-probability nucleotide sequences. In a later analysis, a clonal expansion index was calculated for each public chain from normalized within-repertoire ranks of inferred template counts. Generation probabilities in a later analysis came from a VDJ recombination model fitted to out-of-frame rearrangements, and those results were checked against IGoR. Hypergeometric tests were used in a later analysis to score TCR-TCR, TCR-HLA and TCR-CMV co-occurrence, with a repertoire-size bias correction applied to the TCR pairs. False discovery rates were estimated in a later analysis by permuting HLA or CMV assignments 20 times. A later analysis grouped co-occurring TCRs with DBSCAN, adding TCRdist sequence similarity when clustering within HLA-allele-positive subsets. Co-occurrence clustering excluded repertoires with fewer than 30,000 or more than 120,000 public chains, plus five with anomalous nucleotide sharing. TCRdb mirrors the immuneACCESS table, restricted to in-frame sequences. Some clones are absent from its copies; in checked studies, under half trace to an unresolved V gene, and the reason for the others is unknown. V, J and clone size are those of that table, while D and trimming were read from the DNA. Across this sample there are around 71,000 clones, with roughly two thirds seen only once. 11% to 15% of the sample comes from the top ten.

The cohort consisted of 666 healthy bone marrow donors. At the time of sampling, every cohort member was nominally healthy, though immune exposures that went unrecorded were likely present. The donor tested CMV seropositive and was one of the 289 seropositive cohort members. Every donor gave a peripheral blood sample, and the peripheral blood mononuclear cells from that sample were used for TCR beta sequencing. The Qiagen DNeasy Blood Extraction Kit was used to extract genomic DNA from the blood cell samples. Here V drops 6 bases and J drops 6 bases, and the junction holds 10 bases not matched to any gene. The CDR3 covers 14 residues, taking in both the cysteine and the phenylalanine. The retained sequence is limited to the CDR3, 42 bases, with the frame set at the first base. Taken from the germline V gene, the CDR1 and CDR2 loops are SGHVS and FQNEAQ.

This clonotype originated in a male donor in good health and CMV-seropositive. The rearranged chain carries TRBV7-8 and TRBJ1-2; 7 junctional bases match TRBD1. Sequenced: PBMCs. The DNA is as follows: TGTGCCAGCAGTGTCCACAGGGGCGGGGATGGCTACACCTTC. Its protein reads: CASSVHRGGDGYTF.